This T cell receptor (beta chain) was recorded in a study of CXCR3 chemokines and chemotherapy response in bladder cancer. By sample fraction, this clonotype is medium-sized. TCRdb independently ran MiXCR on the PCR reads; one entry per CDR3 protein. This repertoire shows about 13,000 distinct CDR3 sequences, approximately 13% found once; its top ten account for roughly a quarter. Sampling took place from a patient whose treatment included neoadjuvant chemotherapy. This clonotype was obtained from a human donor with bladder cancer that did not respond to neoadjuvant chemotherapy.

The CDR3 spells CAIRVGQGITEAFF. CDR3 sequence (DNA): TGTGCCATCAGAGTAGGACAGGGGATCACTGAAGCTTTCTTT. The chain employs TRBV10-3 and TRBJ1-1; 9 bases are a match to TRBD1. Germline CDR1 and CDR2: ENHRY and SYGVKD. V shed 6 bases, J shed 4 bases, and the junction held 6 bases outside the gene matches. CDR3 length: 14 residues.